Below, 6 T cell receptor beta chains from the same sample are listed, as sequenced in a study of T cells in Graves' hyperthyroidism and ophthalmopathy. Template material for amplifying TCR beta CDR3 regions consisted of RNA transcripts. HTBI primers were the set used in a first-round RT-PCR of the TCR CDR3. Each CDR3 protein is one row after TCRdb ran MiXCR on the multiplex PCR reads. The sample carries about 320,000 distinct CDR3 sequences, roughly 17% recorded once. The sample taken for sequencing was blood. These receptors came from a man aged 25 to 45 with Graves' hyperthyroidism.

The CDR3 DNA reads as TGCGCCAGCAGCTTGTCGACAGGGGAAATCTACGAGCAGTACTTC. Encoded protein: CASSLSTGEIYEQYF. The V and J genes are TRBV5-1 and TRBJ2-7; 8 nucleotides line up with TRBD1. This CDR3 has 15 residues. The germline V gene encodes CDR1 SGHRS and CDR2 YFSETQ. Losses at the gene ends were 1 base for V and 3 bases for J; bases not matched to a gene: 6. Full variable domain (missing parts from reference TRBV5-1 and TRBJ2-7): KAGVTQTPRYLIKTRGQQVTLSCSPISGHRSVSWYQQTPGQGLQFLFEYFSETQRNKGNFPGRFSGRQFSNSRSEMNVSTLELGDSALYLCASSLSTGEIYEQYFGPGTRLTVT.

This clonotype was observed at least ten times. This rearrangement joins TRBV29-1 to TRBJ1-2; the D gene is possibly TRBD1 (5 bases). The CDR3 sequence is 13 residues long. The V gene's germline CDR1 is SQVTM and CDR2 ANQGSEA. Between the trimmed V and J ends, which lost 6 bases and 0 bases, there was a span of 11 bases. CDR3 sequence reads: CSVGWGANYGYTF. The CDR3 bases are TGCAGCGTCGGGTGGGGGGCTAACTATGGCTACACCTTC.

This clonotype was recorded at least ten times. V and J are TRBV24-1 and TRBJ2-5; no clear D gene. Germline assignment: CDR1 KGHDR and CDR2 SFDVKD. The CDR3 loop spans 13 amino acids. With 1 base removed from V and 0 bases from J, the gap between germline ends came to 2 bases. The CDR3 loop reads CATSDFHQETQYF. The CDR3 DNA reads TGTGCCACCAGTGATTTCCACCAAGAGACCCAGTACTTC.

In its sample, this clonotype was seen a few times. This chain links TRBV4-1 with TRBJ2-3; no firm D call. From germline, CDR1 is MGHRA and CDR2 YSYEKL. This CDR3 is 13 amino acids long. Trimming pared 2 bases from V and 1 base from J, leaving 4 bases between. The CDR3 sequence is CASSQLGTDTQYF. The DNA of the CDR3 is TGCGCCAGCAGCCAACTTGGCACAGATACGCAGTATTTT.

This clonotype was observed a few times. The junction does not match germline at one end; this may be a read error. The chain combines TRBV20-1 with TRBJ1-1; D is perhaps TRBD1 (5 bases). This CDR3 has 13 amino acids. Germline loops: CDR1 DFQATT, CDR2 SNEGSKA (reference sequence). The CDR3 DNA reads TGCAGTGCTAGAGAGGGGACGGTGACTGAAGCTTACTTT. Its protein is CSAREGTVTEAYF.

The V gene is TRBV11-1, the J gene TRBJ1-6; D gene ambiguous. V was trimmed by 3 bases and J by 10 bases, leaving 16 bases between them. The germline gives CDR1 SGHAT, CDR2 FQDESV (reference sequence). There are 15 residues in the CDR3. The CDR3 nucleotides are TGTGCCAGCAGCTTGGTGAGGGCTGGTGGCTCACCCCTCCACTTT. Translating gives CASSLVRAGGSPLHF.